These 18 T cell receptor beta chains share one sample of origin, sequenced in a study of cytomegalovirus exposure and HLA in healthy donors. Here immunoSEQ multiplex PCR was the method, and the copy in TCRdb shows in-frame clones only, minus some. The data show about 56,000 clones, 93% seen once. Source material: PBMCs. The receptors were sampled from a woman aged 18-35 years in good health and CMV-seropositive.

The chain is built from TRBV7-9 and TRBJ2-3; D may be TRBD1 (6 bases). There are 14 residues in the CDR3. Germline CDR1 reads SEHNR; CDR2 reads FQNEAQ (reference sequence). V was trimmed by 3 bases and J by 3 bases, leaving 10 bases between them. The CDR3 nucleotides are TGTGCCAGCAGCTTCGGACAGTTGACAGATACGCAGTATTTT. Amino acids: CASSFGQLTDTQYF.

This chain connects TRBV4-3 to TRBJ2-1, with 11 positions matching TRBD2. J was trimmed by 5 bases and V by 0 bases; bases with no gene match: 12. The CDR3 sequence is 19 residues long. The germline V gene encodes CDR1 LGHNA and CDR2 YSLEER. CDR3 sequence (DNA): TGCGCCAGCAGCCAAGATTTGGGAACCGGGACTAGCGGTAACAATGAGCAGTTCTTC. It encodes CASSQDLGTGTSGNNEQFF.

The chain links TRBV7-2 to TRBJ1-2, with 12 positions matching TRBD1. CDR3 length: 18 amino acids. CDR1 is SGHTA and CDR2 is FQGNSA in the germline V gene. With 5 bases clipped from V and 6 bases from J, the junction kept 16 bases outside the gene matches. CDR3 loop: CASSLSSGQGAGDDGYTF. CDR3 bases: TGTGCCAGCAGCCTCTCCTCGGGACAGGGGGCGGGTGACGATGGCTACACCTTC. The variable domain in full, completed from reference TRBV7-2 and TRBJ1-2, reads GAGVSQSPSNKVTEKGKDVELRCDPISGHTALYWYRQSLGQGLEFLIYFQGNSAPDKSGLPSDRFSAERTGGSVSTLTIQRTQQEDSAVYLCASSLSSGQGAGDDGYTFGSGTRLTVV.

The rearrangement links TRBV15 to TRBJ1-2, with D maybe TRBD1 (6 bases). Germline-derived CDR1 and CDR2 are LNHNV and YYDKDF (reference sequence). V was cut by 0 bases and J by 5 bases, with 10 bases left in between. The length of the CDR3 is 14 residues. The CDR3 nucleotides read TGTGCCACCAGCAGAGATAAGGGGGGGTATGGCTACACCTTC. Translating gives CATSRDKGGYGYTF.

The chain carries TRBV6-1 and TRBJ2-1; D possibly corresponds to TRBD2 (5 bases). V dropped 1 base and J dropped 9 bases, with 13 bases sitting between them. The V gene's germline CDR1 is MNHNS and CDR2 SASEGT. The CDR3 has 14 residues. The CDR3 nucleotides read TGTGCCAGCAGTGAAGTGGGGAGCGTTGTTGAGCAGTTCTTC. Translated: CASSEVGSVVEQFF.

The rearrangement uses TRBV4-1 and TRBJ2-7; TRBD1 matches 9 bases. This CDR3 comprises 15 residues. V trimming: 5 bases; J trimming: 0 bases; junction bases outside the gene matches: 5. Per germline, CDR1 MGHRA and CDR2 YSYEKL. The CDR3 region has the DNA TGCGCCAGCAGCTACCCGGACAGGGGCTCCTACGAGCAGTACTTC. Translating gives CASSYPDRGSYEQYF.

The chain combines TRBV15 with TRBJ2-7; possible D gene TRBD2, 6 bases. This CDR3 has 15 amino acids. Germline loops: CDR1 LNHNV, CDR2 YYDKDF (reference sequence). Trimming took 5 bases from V and 4 from J, leaving 18 bases between them. In nucleotides, the CDR3 is TGTGCCACCAGCCCACCGGGACTCTCAATGTACGAGCAGTACTTC. Its translation: CATSPPGLSMYEQYF. The full variable domain, with the rest looked up from reference TRBV15 and TRBJ2-7, is DAMVIQNPRYQVTQFGKPVTLSCSQTLNHNVMYWYQQKSSQAPKLLFHYYDKDFNNEADTPDNFQSRRPNTSFCFLDIRSPGLGDTAMYLCATSPPGLSMYEQYFGPGTRLTVT.

In this sample, this clone turned up once. The rearrangement uses TRBV27 and TRBJ2-1; 8 bases are a match to TRBD2. The CDR3 sequence is 14 residues long. Trimming at V came to 3 bases and at J to 2 bases, leaving 0 bases not matched to a gene. Germline loops: CDR1 MNHEY, CDR2 SMNVEV (reference sequence). This CDR3 is CASSFGGAYNEQFF. In DNA form, the CDR3 reads TGTGCCAGCAGTTTCGGGGGGGCCTACAATGAGCAGTTCTTC.

This chain joins TRBV7-9 and TRBJ2-5, with a tentative D call TRBD2 (5 bases). V was trimmed by 3 bases and J by 2 bases, leaving 10 bases between them. CDR3 size: 14 residues. Germline V gene sequence: CDR1 SEHNR, CDR2 FQNEAQ (reference sequence). The CDR3: CASSFKGAQETQYF. CDR3 bases: TGTGCCAGCAGCTTTAAGGGAGCACAAGAGACCCAGTACTTC.

V is TRBV15 and J is TRBJ2-4, with 7 nucleotides matching TRBD1. The CDR3 totals 16 residues. The trim removed 4 bases at V and 0 bases at J, leaving 6 bases unmatched. Germline CDR1 LNHNV, CDR2 YYDKDF (reference sequence). The CDR3 DNA follows: TGTGCCACCAGCAATAACAGGGGTCTAGCCAAAAACATTCAGTACTTC. Translated: CATSNNRGLAKNIQYF.

V gene TRBV7-9 combines with J gene TRBJ2-7; D unclear. The V end lost 6 bases, the J end lost 7 bases, and 13 bases lay between the germline ends. This CDR3 comprises 12 residues. From germline, CDR1 is SEHNR and CDR2 FQNEAQ (reference sequence). The CDR3 DNA reads TGTGCCAGCAGTCCGAATAGCTTTGAGCAGTACTTC. It is translated as CASSPNSFEQYF.

This clone was seen a single time. Other DNA sequences in this specimen translate into the identical CDR3. V gene TRBV29-1 combines with J gene TRBJ2-1; TRBD2 matches 8 bases. The CDR3 spans 13 residues. Germline CDR1 SQVTM, CDR2 ANQGSEA. The junction had 2 bases not matched to a gene; V was cut back by 3 bases and J by 4 bases. DNA for the CDR3: TGCAGCGTTGATCGGGGGGGATACAATGAGCAGTTCTTC. It codes for CSVDRGGYNEQFF.

The genes are TRBV13 and TRBJ2-4, with D tentatively TRBD1 (6 bases). V lost 3 bases, J lost 3 bases, and 9 bases lay in between. Germline assignment: CDR1 PRHDT and CDR2 FYEKMQ (reference sequence). This CDR3 is 14 amino acids long. CDR3: CASSFRGSKNIQYF. For the CDR3, the DNA is TGTGCCAGCAGCTTCAGGGGTAGCAAAAACATTCAGTACTTC.

This chain links TRBV19 with TRBJ1-6, with TRBD1 matching 7 bases. The ends lost 6 bases at V and 1 base at J; junction bases unmatched: 6. Germline CDR1 is LNHDA and CDR2 is SQIVND (reference sequence). This CDR3 contains 16 residues. CDR3 nucleotides: TGTGCCAGTAGCAAAACGGACAGGTCCTATAATTCACCCCTCCACTTT. Its protein product is CASSKTDRSYNSPLHF.

This clone was seen once. Here the CDR3 reads CASSPPTGGSSTDTQYF. The CDR3 coding sequence is TGTGCCAGCTCACCTCCGACAGGGGGCTCTAGCACAGATACGCAGTATTTT. This chain joins TRBV18 and TRBJ2-3, with 10 positions matching TRBD1. With 3 bases clipped from V and 0 bases from J, the junction kept 6 bases outside the gene matches. This CDR3 contains 17 residues. The germline V gene has CDR1 KGHSH and CDR2 LQKENI.

The gene calls are TRBV21-1 and TRBJ1-6. TRBV21-1 is flagged as a pseudogene. This CDR3 comprises 18 residues. CDR3 in amino acids: CASSPTVYESSYNSPLHF. CDR3 bases: TGTGCCAGCAGCCCCACCGTTTATGAGAGCTCCTATAATTCACCCCTCCACTTT.

The genes are TRBV4-1 and TRBJ2-7; D perhaps matches TRBD1 (5 bases). V was pared by 2 bases and J by 6 bases, with 11 bases between. Germline V CDR1 and CDR2: MGHRA, YSYEKL. This CDR3 is 13 amino acids long. The DNA for the CDR3 is TGCGCCAGCAGCCAAATGGGGCCGGGCGAGCAGTACTTC. It codes for CASSQMGPGEQYF.

The table lists this clone with a count of one. J is TRBJ2-3 and V is TRBV14; 9 bases line up with TRBD2. Germline CDR1 reads SGHDN; CDR2 reads FVKESK. The CDR3 sequence is 13 residues long. Trimming removed 10 bases from V and 1 base from J; junction bases left unmatched: 3. CDR3 sequence (DNA): TGTGCCACAACTAGCGGGCGCACAGATACGCAGTATTTT. Translation gives CATTSGRTDTQYF.